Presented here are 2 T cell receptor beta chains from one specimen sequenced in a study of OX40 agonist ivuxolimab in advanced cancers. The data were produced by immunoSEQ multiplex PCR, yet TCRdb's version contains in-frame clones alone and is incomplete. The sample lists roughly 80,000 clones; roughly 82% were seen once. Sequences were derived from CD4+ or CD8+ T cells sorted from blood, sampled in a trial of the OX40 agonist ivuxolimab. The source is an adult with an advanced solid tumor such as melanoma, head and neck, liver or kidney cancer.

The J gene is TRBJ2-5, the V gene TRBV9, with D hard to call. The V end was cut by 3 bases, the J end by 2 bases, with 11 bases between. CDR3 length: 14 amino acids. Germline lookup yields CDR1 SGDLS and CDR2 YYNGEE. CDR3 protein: CASSASLGQETQYF. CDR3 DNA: TGTGCCAGCAGCGCCTCCTTGGGACAAGAGACCCAGTACTTC.

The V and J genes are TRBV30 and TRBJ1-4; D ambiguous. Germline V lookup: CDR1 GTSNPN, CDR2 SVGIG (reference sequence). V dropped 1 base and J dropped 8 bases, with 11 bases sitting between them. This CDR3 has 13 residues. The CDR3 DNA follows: TGTGCCTGGAGTGGGGGTTATAGGGAAAAACTGTTTTTT. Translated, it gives CAWSGGYREKLFF.